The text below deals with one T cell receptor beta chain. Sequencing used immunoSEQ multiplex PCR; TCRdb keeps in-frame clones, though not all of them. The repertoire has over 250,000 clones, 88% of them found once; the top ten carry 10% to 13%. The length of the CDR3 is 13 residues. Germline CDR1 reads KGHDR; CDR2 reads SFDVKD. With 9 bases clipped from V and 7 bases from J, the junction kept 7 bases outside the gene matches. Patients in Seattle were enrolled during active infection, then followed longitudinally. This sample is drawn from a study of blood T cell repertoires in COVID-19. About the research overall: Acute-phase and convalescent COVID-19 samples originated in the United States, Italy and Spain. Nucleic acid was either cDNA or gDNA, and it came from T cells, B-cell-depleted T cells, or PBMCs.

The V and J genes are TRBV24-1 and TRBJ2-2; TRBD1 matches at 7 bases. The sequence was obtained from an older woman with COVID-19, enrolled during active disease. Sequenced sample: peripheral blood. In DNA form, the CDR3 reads TGTGCCACCGGCAGACAGGGCGACGGGGAGCTGTTTTTT. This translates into CATGRQGDGELFF.